The 14 T cell receptor beta chains below all came from one sample that was sequenced in a study of blood T cell repertoires in COVID-19. Profiling relied on immunoSEQ multiplex PCR, and the TCRdb table lists in-frame clones only, not all of them. The data contain about 200,000 clones, 65% to 85% of them seen just once; the ten biggest clones take up around 30%. The material sequenced was peripheral blood. The receptors stem from a man aged 35-49 years with acute or convalescent COVID-19.

The chain has TRBV7-2 and TRBJ1-1, with 8 bases that match TRBD1. The V gene's germline CDR1 is SGHTA and CDR2 FQGNSA. The V and J ends lost 1 base and 4 bases, in that order; junction bases with no gene match: 5. This CDR3 is built from 15 residues. The DNA of the CDR3 is TGTGCCAGCAGCTTAGAGGGGCAGGGGGCCACTGAAGCTTTCTTT. This gives the protein CASSLEGQGATEAFF.

The gene calls are TRBV12-3 or TRBV12-4 and TRBJ1-1, with D perhaps TRBD1 (6 bases). The CDR3 covers 13 residues. Trimming pared 4 bases from V and 8 bases from J, leaving 14 bases between. CDR3 in DNA: TGTGCCAGCAGTTCTAATCGACAGGTGGAAGCTTTCTTT. As protein: CASSSNRQVEAFF.

The genes are TRBV14 and TRBJ1-3; 12 bases fit TRBD1. The CDR3 has 17 amino acids. The germline gives CDR1 SGHDN, CDR2 FVKESK. V lost 6 bases to trimming and J lost 4 bases; unmatched junction nucleotides: 10. In DNA, the CDR3 is TGTGCCAGCAGTCCGTTGGGACAGGGGGCGTCGGGAAACACCATATATTTT. It encodes CASSPLGQGASGNTIYF.

The chain links TRBV6-1 to TRBJ1-1; a weak D match, TRBD1 (5 bases). Germline assignment: CDR1 MNHNS and CDR2 SASEGT. This CDR3 region has 13 residues. V was clipped by 2 bases and J by 5 bases, with 9 bases between them. The CDR3 loop reads CASSERGSTEAFF. The CDR3 DNA follows: TGTGCCAGCAGTGAACGGGGGTCGACTGAAGCTTTCTTT.

The chain combines TRBV12-5 with TRBJ2-1, with 7 nucleotides matching TRBD1. The CDR3 has 11 amino acids. The trim removed 4 bases at V and 14 bases at J, leaving 5 bases unmatched. The germline CDR1 and CDR2 sequences are LGHNT and FRNRAP. This CDR3 reads CASGSGTEEFF. The CDR3 bases are TGTGCTAGTGGTTCGGGGACAGAGGAGTTCTTC.

V usage is TRBV28 and J usage is TRBJ2-1, with D uncertain. The CDR3 contains 14 residues. The germline V gene has CDR1 MDHEN and CDR2 SYDVKM. V was shortened by 4 bases and J by 5 bases, with 12 bases between the two germline ends. The CDR3 nucleotides are TGTGCCAGCAGTTCCGTAGCCGCGGACAATGAGCAGTTCTTC. Protein: CASSSVAADNEQFF.

There are many counts of this clone. V is TRBV10-2 and J is TRBJ2-3; D unresolved. Germline V gives CDR1 WSHSY, CDR2 SAAADI. The CDR3 runs 15 residues. The V end lost 6 bases, the J end lost 5 bases, and 18 bases lay between the germline ends. The CDR3 nucleotides read TGCGCCAGCAGCGTCGCGGCTCCTATGAGAGATACGCAGTATTTT. Amino acid sequence: CASSVAAPMRDTQYF.

V usage is TRBV4-2 and J usage is TRBJ2-7; the D gene is possibly TRBD1 (5 bases). The V gene lost 4 bases and the J gene lost 5 bases, with 9 bases spanning the gap. Per germline, CDR1 LGHNA and CDR2 YNFKEQ. The CDR3 is 12 amino acids. The CDR3 coding sequence is TGTGCCAGCAGCCCCCAGGGAAACGAGCAGTACTTC. This sequence encodes CASSPQGNEQYF.

A word on this clone: Other DNA sequences from this sample encode an identical CDR3 as well. The V gene is TRBV4-2, the J gene TRBJ1-4, with D uncertain. The germline V gene has CDR1 LGHNA and CDR2 YNFKEQ. With 0 bases removed from V and 8 bases from J, the gap between germline ends came to 7 bases. The CDR3 consists of 13 residues. The CDR3 coding sequence is TGTGCCAGCAGCCAAGATCGCGGGGAAAAACTGTTTTTT. The encoded protein is CASSQDRGEKLFF.

The chain combines TRBV12-5 with TRBJ2-1, with 12 bases that match TRBD2. Per the germline V gene, CDR1 is LGHNT and CDR2 is FRNRAP. V dropped 5 bases and J dropped 5; count of bases not matched to a gene: 4. This CDR3 is 15 amino acids long. The CDR3 coding sequence is TGTGCTAGTGGTCGCCGACTAGCGGGAGACAATGAGCAGTTCTTC. Amino acid sequence: CASGRRLAGDNEQFF.

The rearrangement joins TRBV4-3 to TRBJ1-4, with a tentative D call TRBD1 (6 bases). The CDR3 sequence is 15 residues long. V lost 2 bases to trimming and J lost 5 bases, with 12 bases between them. Germline V gene sequence: CDR1 LGHNA, CDR2 YSLEER. Here the CDR3 reads CASSQLGGQNEKLFF. Written as DNA, the CDR3 is TGCGCCAGCAGCCAACTAGGGGGACAAAATGAAAAACTGTTTTTT.

The chain links TRBV29-1 to TRBJ2-1, with D possibly being TRBD2 (5 bases). V shed 8 bases and J shed 8 bases, with 16 bases lying between them. Germline V lookup: CDR1 SQVTM, CDR2 ANQGSEA. This CDR3 is built from 12 residues. In nucleotides, the CDR3 is TGCAGCTCGGAAGAGGGAACGGATGAGCAGTTCTTC. It is translated as CSSEEGTDEQFF.

The V gene is TRBV5-4, the J gene TRBJ1-4; TRBD1 agrees at 7 bases. Germline CDR1 and CDR2: SGHNT and YYREEE (reference sequence). This CDR3 has 14 amino acids. V lost 0 bases to trimming and J lost 8 bases; unmatched junction nucleotides: 4. In nucleotides, the CDR3 is TGTGCCAGCAGCTTGGACAGGGGCGCCGAAAAACTGTTTTTT. This translates into CASSLDRGAEKLFF.

This chain uses TRBV6-1 with TRBJ2-1; D perhaps matches TRBD1 (6 bases). V lost 2 bases and J lost 12, with 11 bases in between. The CDR3 is made up of 12 amino acids. Germline assignment: CDR1 MNHNS and CDR2 SASEGT. The CDR3 reads CASSEQGYAQFF. DNA of the CDR3: TGTGCCAGCAGTGAACAGGGGTACGCGCAGTTCTTC.